Included here is one TCR beta chain sequence, with context. Its specificity is unknown. The sample belongs to a study of T cell responses to AZD1222 COVID-19 vaccine. Overall study findings and caveats: Donor demographics were predominantly white British with a female majority; clonal diversity may be underestimated. Among those given AZD1222, only 6 or 7 were seropositive at baseline.

V was clipped by 8 bases and J by 4 bases, with 12 bases between them. The CDR3 spans 13 residues. Germline V gene sequence: CDR1 SGHTA, CDR2 FQGNSA. Libraries were prepared by immunoSEQ multiplex PCR; TCRdb keeps only in-frame clonotypes and omits some of them. The data hold roughly 78,000 clones, with around four fifths observed a single time. This sequence was found in an adult in good health. The rearrangement joins TRBV7-2 to TRBJ2-1, with D perhaps matching TRBD2 (6 bases). Here the sequenced sample was peripheral blood, taken on day 0 of AZD1222 vaccination. The CDR3 reads CASGTRGYNEQFF. CDR3 sequence (DNA): TGTGCCAGCGGGACTCGCGGGTACAATGAGCAGTTCTTC.